One sample yielded the 8 T cell receptor beta chains listed below, sequenced in a study of T cells in women clearing cervical HPV infection. The table came from immunoSEQ multiplex PCR; TCRdb's copy has only in-frame clones and leaves some out. The repertoire table contains roughly 25,000 clones. Sequenced material: blood buffy coat. The receptors derive from a woman aged 18 to 75 with a cervical HPV16 infection that either progressed to CIN3+ or cleared (not recorded which).

Regarding this clone: The CDR3 end falls 3 residues outside the read, so it is completed with the germline J gene. This sequence joins TRBV11-2 and TRBJ2-7, with 13 bases lining up with TRBD2. Germline assignment: CDR1 SGHAT and CDR2 FQNNGV. V lost 4 bases and J lost 4; bases outside the gene matches: 1. CDR3 length: 14 amino acids. The CDR3 reads CASSWTSGSYEQYF. The sequenced CDR3 bases are TGTGCCAGCAGCTGGACTAGCGGGAGTTACGAG.

About this clone: The read is 3 residues too short to cover the CDR3 end, so that end is filled in from the germline J gene. The V call is TRBV19, the J call TRBJ2-1; D is perhaps TRBD1 (6 bases). This CDR3 spans 14 amino acids. Trimming stripped 3 bases from V and 3 bases from J, with 9 bases between. CDR1 and CDR2 (germline): LNHDA, SQIVND (reference sequence). The chain's CDR3 is CASSIAQGYNEQFF. Partial CDR3 DNA: TGTGCCAGTAGTATTGCACAGGGCTACAATGAG. Full variable domain (remainder filled in from reference TRBV19 and TRBJ2-1): DGGITQSPKYLFRKEGQNVTLSCEQNLNHDAMYWYRQDPGQGLRLIYYSQIVNDFQKGDIAEGYSVSREKKESFPLTVTSAQKNPTAFYLCASSIAQGYNEQFFGPGTRLTVL.

The CDR3 DNA, read in part, is TGCAGTGCTAGACTAGACAGCTCCTACGAG. This translates into CSARLDSSYE. The CDR3 reads in full as CSARLDSSYEQYF. V is TRBV20-1 and J is TRBJ2-7; TRBD1 might be the D (5 bases). Coverage ceases 3 residues before the CDR3 finishes, and the germline J gene fills in the end. Trimming cost V 2 bases and J 0 bases, with 8 bases left between them. Germline V gives CDR1 DFQATT, CDR2 SNEGSKA (reference sequence). The CDR3 runs 13 residues.

A note on this clone: The junction departs from the called germline gene at one end, perhaps through a read error. The read ends 3 residues early relative to the CDR3; the germline J gene fills the gap. The chain is built from TRBV7-9 and TRBJ2-7; TRBD1 is a possible D gene (5 bases). Germline V gene sequence: CDR1 SEHNR, CDR2 FQNEAQ (reference sequence). CDR3 length equals 13 residues. Partial CDR3 DNA: TGTCCCAGCAGACCACAGGTCTCCTACGAG. Translating gives CPSRPQVSYE. Given in full, the CDR3 is CPSRPQVSYEQYF. Full variable domain (rest looked up from reference TRBV7-9 and TRBJ2-7): DTGVSQNPRHKITKRGQNVTFRCDPISEHNRLYWYRQTLGQGPEFLTYFQNEAQLEKSRLLSDRFSAERPKGSFSTLEIQRTEQGDSAMYLCPSRPQVSYEQYFGPGTRLTVT.

Notes on this clone: The read falls 3 residues short of the CDR3 end, and the missing part is taken from the germline J gene. V is TRBV29-1 and J is TRBJ2-3; D may be TRBD1 (5 bases). Deletions cut 3 bases from V and 3 bases from J, with 7 bases between. The CDR3 has 12 amino acids. CDR1 is SQVTM and CDR2 is ANQGSEA in the germline V gene. This chain's CDR3 is CSVDRDTDTQYF. The covered CDR3 bases are TGCAGCGTTGACAGGGATACAGATACG.

To note about this clone: Read coverage stops 3 residues before the CDR3 terminus; the germline J gene supplies the remainder. The rearrangement joins TRBV4-2 to TRBJ2-2; 11 positions agree with TRBD2. Germline V gene lookup returns CDR1 LGHNA and CDR2 YNFKEQ. This CDR3 is built from 16 residues. After removal of 3 bases from V and 4 bases from J, the junction contained 4 bases not matched to a gene. Incomplete CDR3 DNA: TGTGCCAGCAGCCAGACTAGCGGGGAAAGCACCGGGGAG. Residues: CASSQTSGESTGE. The whole CDR3 sequence is CASSQTSGESTGELFF.

Details on this clone: Sequencing ends 3 residues short of the CDR3 end; the germline J gene provides the rest. The chain carries TRBV20-1 and TRBJ2-5; the match to TRBD2 covers 7 bases. The CDR3 consists of 13 residues. Germline values: CDR1 DFQATT, CDR2 SNEGSKA (reference sequence). Trimming took 3 bases from V and 2 from J; bases not matched to a gene: 3. CDR3 DNA, as far as it was read: TGCAGTGCTAGGGGGGGGATACAAGAGACC. The encoded protein is CSARGGIQET. The full CDR3 reads CSARGGIQETQYF.

A word on this clone: Read coverage stops 3 residues before the CDR3 terminus; the germline J gene supplies the remainder. The chain has TRBV5-1 and TRBJ1-5; possibly TRBD1 for D (5 bases). The CDR3 loop spans 16 amino acids. Germline values: CDR1 SGHRS, CDR2 YFSETQ. V gave up 0 bases and J gave up 3 bases, with 13 bases separating them. The sequenced part of the CDR3 DNA is TGCGCCAGCAGCTTGGGACAGAGAGGGGTCAATCAGCCC. It translates to CASSLGQRGVNQP. The entire CDR3 reads CASSLGQRGVNQPQHF.